These 14 T cell receptor beta chains share one sample of origin, sequenced in a study of T cell responses to AZD1222 COVID-19 vaccine. This table comes from immunoSEQ multiplex PCR, and its TCRdb copy is limited to in-frame clones, with some not included. The table records just under 85,000 clones, 86% of them present only once. The material was peripheral blood, obtained on day 0 of AZD1222 vaccination. All receptors come from an adult in good health.

The rearrangement joins TRBV14 to TRBJ2-5; TRBD1 might be the D (5 bases). The CDR3 has 16 residues. Trimming removed 1 base from V and 4 bases from J, with 16 bases in between. From germline, CDR1 is SGHDN and CDR2 FVKESK. CDR3 sequence (DNA): TGTGCCAGCAGCCAAGTTGGCCAGGGTGTTCGAGAGACCCAGTACTTC. As protein: CASSQVGQGVRETQYF.

This chain uses TRBV21-1 with TRBJ2-2. TRBV21-1 is flagged as a pseudogene. The CDR3 runs to 13 residues. CDR3 region: CASSKEFGGELFF. CDR3 bases: TGTGCCAGCAGCAAAGAATTCGGAGGGGAGCTGTTTTTT.

The chain recombines TRBV14 with TRBJ1-2; 7 nucleotides agree with TRBD1. The V gene's germline CDR1 is SGHDN and CDR2 FVKESK. The CDR3 extends over 14 amino acids. Unmatched junction bases numbered 7, after V lost 5 bases and J lost 4 bases. In DNA form, the CDR3 reads TGTGCCAGCAGCAAAAGGGCAGGGGGCTATGGCTACACCTTC. Its protein product is CASSKRAGGYGYTF.

The V gene is TRBV18, the J gene TRBJ2-3; D is unclear. The CDR3 covers 12 residues. From germline, CDR1 is KGHSH and CDR2 LQKENI. The V gene lost 4 bases and the J gene lost 6 bases, with 8 bases spanning the gap. In nucleotides, the CDR3 is TGTGCCAGCTCACAAGGATCGGATACGCAGTATTTT. It codes for CASSQGSDTQYF.

The chain has TRBV19 and TRBJ1-4; D remains unclear. Trimming left V 6 bases short and J 0 bases short, with 11 bases between. The CDR3 extends over 15 amino acids. Germline-derived CDR1 and CDR2 are LNHDA and SQIVND (reference sequence). The CDR3 DNA reads TGTGCCAGTAGCCCTTTGAGGGCAACTAATGAAAAACTGTTTTTT. Amino acids: CASSPLRATNEKLFF.

The rearrangement joins TRBV10-3 to TRBJ1-5; D ambiguous. CDR1 is ENHRY and CDR2 is SYGVKD in the germline V gene. V was pared by 1 base and J by 4 bases, with 8 bases between. The CDR3 runs 14 residues. DNA of the CDR3: TGTGCCATCAGTGAGTTAGGGCAAAATCAGCCCCAGCATTTT. Residues: CAISELGQNQPQHF.

CDR3 DNA: TGTGCCAGTAGTATAGCCCAGGGGTCTTACGAGCAGTACTTC. Translating gives CASSIAQGSYEQYF. The rearrangement uses TRBV19 and TRBJ2-7, with D possibly TRBD1 on 6 matching bases. The length of the CDR3 is 14 residues. Germline assignment: CDR1 LNHDA and CDR2 SQIVND (reference sequence). Trimming removed 1 base at V and 4 bases at J, with 11 bases between.

The chain is built from TRBV7-3 and TRBJ2-1; TRBD2 agrees at 12 bases. Germline V lookup: CDR1 SGHTA, CDR2 FQGTGA. Trimming cost V 5 bases and J 7 bases; bases outside gene matches: 6. The CDR3 is made up of 15 amino acids. CDR3 coding DNA: TGTGCCAGCAGCCCCACTAGCGGGAGGTGGAATGAGCAGTTCTTC. Translating it yields CASSPTSGRWNEQFF.

The chain recombines TRBV9 with TRBJ1-5, with 9 bases matching TRBD1. Losses at the gene ends were 1 base for V and 6 bases for J; bases not matched to a gene: 5. CDR1 and CDR2 from the germline V gene are SGDLS and YYNGEE. The CDR3 is made up of 15 amino acids. CDR3 DNA sequence: TGTGCCAGCAGCGTAACAGGGGGCGATGGTCAGCCCCAGCATTTT. This translates into CASSVTGGDGQPQHF.

The rearrangement uses TRBV10-3 and TRBJ2-1, with 7 bases identical to TRBD2. Germline loops: CDR1 ENHRY, CDR2 SYGVKD. The CDR3 spans 15 residues. The V and J ends lost 10 bases and 3 bases, in that order; junction bases with no gene match: 12. The CDR3 nucleotides are TGTGCCACCATGCGAACTAGCGAAAACTACAATGAGCAGTTCTTC. Its translation: CATMRTSENYNEQFF.

The chain employs TRBV2 and TRBJ1-5; no clear D. The CDR3 spans 12 residues. V lost 7 bases to trimming and J lost 3 bases, with 7 bases between them. Germline V gene lookup returns CDR1 SNHLY and CDR2 FYNNEI. The CDR3 DNA reads as TGTGCCAGCACACCGGACAATCAGCCCCAGCATTTT. As protein: CASTPDNQPQHF.

This sequence joins TRBV27 and TRBJ2-1; possible D gene TRBD2, 5 bases. V was clipped by 4 bases and J by 6 bases, with 19 bases between them. This CDR3 is built from 16 residues. Germline CDR1 MNHEY, CDR2 SMNVEV (reference sequence). CDR3 coding DNA: TGTGCCAGCAGTTCTCCAGGTTCGAGCGGTAGCAATGAGCAGTTCTTC. Its translation: CASSSPGSSGSNEQFF.

The gene calls are TRBV30 and TRBJ1-3; D not resolved. Trimming took off 1 base at V and 0 bases at J, with 7 bases between the two ends. The CDR3 is 14 residues long. Germline V gene sequence: CDR1 GTSNPN, CDR2 SVGIG (reference sequence). The CDR3 nucleotides read TGTGCCTGGAGTGCCGGGAGCTCTGGAAACACCATATATTTT. Translated: CAWSAGSSGNTIYF.

The chain is built from TRBV11-2 and TRBJ1-3; 8 bases match TRBD1. CDR3 size: 18 residues. From germline, CDR1 is SGHAT and CDR2 FQNNGV. The J segment lost 1 base and the V segment lost 3 bases, leaving 11 bases of the junction unmatched. Written as DNA, the CDR3 is TGTGCCAGCAGCTTGACAAGGACAGGGCGCGGTTCTGGAAACACCATATATTTT. Translating it yields CASSLTRTGRGSGNTIYF.